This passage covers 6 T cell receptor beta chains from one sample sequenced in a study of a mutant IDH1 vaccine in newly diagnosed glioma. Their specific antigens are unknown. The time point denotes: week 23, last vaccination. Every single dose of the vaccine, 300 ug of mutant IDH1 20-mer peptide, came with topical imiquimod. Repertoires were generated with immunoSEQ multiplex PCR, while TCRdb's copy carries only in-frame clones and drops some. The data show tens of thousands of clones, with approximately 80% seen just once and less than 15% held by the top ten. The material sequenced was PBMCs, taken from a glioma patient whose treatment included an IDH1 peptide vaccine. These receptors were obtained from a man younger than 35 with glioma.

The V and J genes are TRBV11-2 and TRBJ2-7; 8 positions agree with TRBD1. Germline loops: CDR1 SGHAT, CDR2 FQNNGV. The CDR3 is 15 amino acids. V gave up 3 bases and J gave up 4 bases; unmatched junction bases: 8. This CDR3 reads CASSFLQGALYEQYF. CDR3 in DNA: TGTGCCAGCAGCTTTCTCCAGGGGGCCTTATACGAGCAGTACTTC.

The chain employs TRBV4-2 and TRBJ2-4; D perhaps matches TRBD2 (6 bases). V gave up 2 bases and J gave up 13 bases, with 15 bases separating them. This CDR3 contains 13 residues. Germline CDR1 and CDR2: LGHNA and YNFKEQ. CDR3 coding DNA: TGTGCCAGCAGCCAAAATTCCGGCGGGGAGCAGTACTTC. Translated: CASSQNSGGEQYF.

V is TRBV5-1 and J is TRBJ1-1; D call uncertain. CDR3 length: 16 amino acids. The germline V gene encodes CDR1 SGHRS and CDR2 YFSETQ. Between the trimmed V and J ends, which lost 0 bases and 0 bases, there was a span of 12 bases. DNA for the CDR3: TGCGCCAGCAGCTTGGCTGAGGATATCATGAACACTGAAGCTTTCTTT. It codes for CASSLAEDIMNTEAFF.

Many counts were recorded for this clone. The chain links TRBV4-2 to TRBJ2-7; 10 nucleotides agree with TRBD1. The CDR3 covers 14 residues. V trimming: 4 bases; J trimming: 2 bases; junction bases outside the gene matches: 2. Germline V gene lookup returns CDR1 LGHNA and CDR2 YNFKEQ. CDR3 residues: CASSRGQGTYEQYF. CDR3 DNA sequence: TGTGCCAGCAGCCGGGGACAGGGGACCTACGAGCAGTACTTC.

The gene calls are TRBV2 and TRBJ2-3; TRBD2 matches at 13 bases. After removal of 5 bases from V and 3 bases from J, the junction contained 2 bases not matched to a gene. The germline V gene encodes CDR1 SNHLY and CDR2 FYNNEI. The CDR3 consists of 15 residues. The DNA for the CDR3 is TGTGCCAGCAGTCGACTAGCGGGAGGAACAGATACGCAGTATTTT. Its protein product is CASSRLAGGTDTQYF.

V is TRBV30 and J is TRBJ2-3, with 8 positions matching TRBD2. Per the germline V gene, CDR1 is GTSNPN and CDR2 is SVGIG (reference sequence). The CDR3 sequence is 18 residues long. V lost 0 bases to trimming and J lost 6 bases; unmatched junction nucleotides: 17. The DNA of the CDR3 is TGTGCCTGGAGTGTAGCGGGGGCCCCCAAACGAATCGCGGATACGCAGTATTTT. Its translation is CAWSVAGAPKRIADTQYF.